The rows below give T cell receptor beta chains drawn from one sample of a study of blood T cell repertoires in COVID-19. Profiling relied on immunoSEQ multiplex PCR, and the TCRdb table lists in-frame clones only, not all of them. The sample records approximately 140,000 clones, 88% being singletons. Sequencing was done on a sample of peripheral blood. The receptors derive from a human donor with COVID-19, enrolled during active disease. The donor label of this sample is uncertain. Both conserved end residues are part of each CDR3. A D gene is named only where the DNA matches it firmly. Not all rows give a size; the values are once, few, many and, for expanded clones, a class.

V,D,J,length,size,CDR3,DNA
TRBV24-1,-,TRBJ2-1,12,-,CATSDMTHEQFF,TGTGCCACCAGTGATATGACACATGAGCAGTTCTTC
TRBV6-5,TRBD1,TRBJ2-3,15,once,CASRRGQIESDTQYF,TGTGCCAGCAGGAGGGGACAGATCGAATCAGATACGCAGTATTTT
TRBV11-2,TRBD1,TRBJ1-2,18,once,CASSLVRTGDRSRRGYTF,TGTGCCAGCAGCTTAGTCAGGACAGGGGATAGATCCAGGCGTGGCTACACCTTC
TRBV24-1,-,TRBJ2-3,11,-,CATSLTDTQYF,TGTGCCACCAGTCTCACAGATACGCAGTATTTT
TRBV5-1,-,TRBJ2-3,14,-,CASGQQGGTDTQYF,TGCGCCAGCGGCCAACAGGGTGGCACAGATACGCAGTATTTT
TRBV14,TRBD1,TRBJ1-2,16,-,CASSFLPGQGPYGYTF,TGTGCCAGCAGTTTTCTTCCGGGACAGGGTCCCTATGGCTACACCTTC
TRBV12-3/TRBV12-4,-,TRBJ1-1,13,-,CASIKAGGTEAFF,TGTGCCAGCATCAAGGCGGGGGGCACTGAAGCTTTCTTT
TRBV6-2/TRBV6-3,-,TRBJ2-7,14,-,CASSLPGHNYEQYF,TGTGCCAGCAGTCTACCGGGACACAACTACGAGCAGTACTTC
TRBV30,TRBD1,TRBJ1-1,15,-,CAWIWWTGENTEAFF,TGTGCCTGGATTTGGTGGACAGGGGAGAACACTGAAGCTTTCTTT
TRBV19,-,TRBJ1-3,18,-,CASSPRLGISYSGNTIYF,TGTGCCAGTAGCCCGCGGTTAGGAATTAGTTACTCTGGAAACACCATATATTTT
TRBV6-5,TRBD1,TRBJ1-2,14,-,CASRDVRGVYGYTF,TGTGCCAGCAGGGATGTCAGGGGGGTCTATGGCTACACCTTC
TRBV6-5,TRBD1,TRBJ1-1,14,-,CASSSRTGDTEAFF,TGTGCCAGCAGTTCCCGTACAGGGGATACTGAAGCTTTCTTT
TRBV11-2,-,TRBJ2-2,14,-,CASLRGWGTGELFF,TGTGCCAGTCTCAGGGGATGGGGGACCGGGGAGCTGTTTTTT
TRBV19,-,TRBJ2-1,13,once,CASSISSNNEQFF,TGTGCCAGTAGTATCTCCAGTAACAATGAGCAGTTCTTC
TRBV9,-,TRBJ2-2,15,-,CASSARDTNTGELFF,TGTGCCAGCAGCGCCCGGGACACGAACACCGGGGAGCTGTTTTTT
TRBV18,TRBD2,TRBJ2-1,16,-,CASSPPVRGGPDEQFF,TGTGCCAGCTCACCACCCGTGCGGGGAGGGCCCGATGAGCAGTTCTTC
TRBV5-1,TRBD2,TRBJ2-1,16,-,CASSPGTSQGDNEQFF,TGCGCCAGCAGCCCCGGGACTAGCCAAGGAGATAATGAGCAGTTCTTC
TRBV18,-,TRBJ2-1,15,-,CASSPPSSSYNEQFF,TGTGCCAGCTCACCACCATCCAGCTCCTACAATGAGCAGTTCTTC
TRBV7-3,-,TRBJ2-6,18,-,CASSQGGTVPSGANVLTF,TGTGCCAGCAGCCAAGGAGGGACAGTCCCCTCTGGGGCCAACGTCCTGACTTTC
TRBV19,TRBD1,TRBJ2-7,15,-,CASSISGGPGEEQYF,TGTGCCAGTAGTATTTCAGGGGGCCCGGGTGAAGAGCAGTACTTC
TRBV7-2,-,TRBJ1-6,14,-,CASIHRGTGSPLHF,TGTGCCAGCATCCATCGGGGGACGGGGTCACCCCTCCACTTT
TRBV3-1/TRBV3-2,-,TRBJ1-6,15,-,CASSQEPGRGSPLHF,TGTGCCAGCAGCCAAGAACCAGGGAGGGGTTCACCCCTCCACTTT
TRBV30,TRBD1,TRBJ1-6,15,once,CAWSVGDRGHSPLHF,TGTGCCTGGAGTGTAGGGGACAGGGGACATTCACCCCTCCACTTT
TRBV5-4,TRBD1,TRBJ1-1,17,-,CASSPGTGVLMNTEAFF,TGTGCCAGCAGCCCAGGGACAGGGGTTTTGATGAACACTGAAGCTTTCTTT
TRBV5-1,-,TRBJ2-5,14,-,CASSFLQDQETQYF,TGCGCCAGCAGCTTTCTGCAGGACCAAGAGACCCAGTACTTC
TRBV9,-,TRBJ1-5,13,-,CASSAGGGQPQHF,TGTGCCAGCAGCGCCGGGGGGGGCCAGCCCCAGCATTTT
TRBV11-3,TRBD1,TRBJ1-1,15,few,CASSPGTGENTEAFF,TGTGCCAGCAGCCCCGGGACAGGGGAAAACACTGAAGCTTTCTTT
TRBV30,TRBD1,TRBJ1-5,15,-,CAWSLGQGDNQPQHF,TGTGCCTGGAGTCTCGGACAGGGGGATAATCAGCCCCAGCATTTT
TRBV4-1,-,TRBJ1-3,17,-,CASSQGIAGRAGNTIYF,TGCGCCAGCAGCCAAGGAATAGCGGGGAGGGCTGGAAACACCATATATTTT
TRBV2,TRBD1,TRBJ1-5,13,-,CASSETGAQPQHF,TGTGCCAGCAGTGAGACAGGGGCTCAGCCCCAGCATTTT
TRBV5-1,TRBD1,TRBJ2-5,15,-,CASSSVTGGQETQYF,TGCGCCAGCAGCTCGGTAACAGGGGGCCAAGAGACCCAGTACTTC
TRBV29-1,-,TRBJ2-2,12,-,CSVPSGSGELFF,TGCAGCGTTCCATCCGGGTCCGGGGAGCTGTTTTTT
TRBV11-2,TRBD1,TRBJ1-1,16,-,CASSFPKGAPNTEAFF,TGTGCCAGCAGCTTTCCCAAGGGGGCCCCGAACACTGAAGCTTTCTTT
TRBV28,TRBD1,TRBJ1-2,14,-,CASIVGTGDYGYTF,TGTGCCAGCATTGTAGGGACAGGGGACTATGGCTACACCTTC
TRBV5-1,-,TRBJ1-4,14,-,CASSLGDPNEKLFF,TGCGCCAGCAGCTTGGGAGATCCTAATGAAAAACTGTTTTTT
TRBV4-2,TRBD2,TRBJ2-7,17,-,CASSLELPTSGPYEQYF,TGTGCCAGCAGCTTAGAGCTACCGACTAGCGGGCCCTACGAGCAGTACTTC
TRBV5-1,TRBD2,TRBJ2-5,15,-,CASSSYPRGGKTQYF,TGCGCCAGCAGCTCCTACCCCCGGGGGGGAAAGACCCAGTACTTC
TRBV18,TRBD1,TRBJ1-4,15,-,CASSLGTATNEKLFF,TGTGCCAGCTCACTCGGGACAGCAACTAATGAAAAACTGTTTTTT
TRBV30,TRBD2,TRBJ2-1,14,-,CASLRGSGKLKQFF,TGTGCCTCCTTAAGGGGTAGCGGGAAATTAAAGCAGTTCTTC
TRBV25-1,-,TRBJ2-1,15,-,CASSEMSSSYNEQFF,TGTGCCAGCAGTGAAATGTCTAGCTCCTACAATGAGCAGTTCTTC
TRBV18,TRBD1,TRBJ1-1,14,once,CASSPATGGPEAFF,TGTGCCAGCTCACCGGCCACAGGGGGCCCTGAAGCTTTCTTT